A single sample gave rise to the 24 T cell receptor beta chains below, sequenced in a study of blood T cell repertoires in COVID-19. Assay: immunoSEQ multiplex PCR; the TCRdb copy retains only in-frame clones and omits some. Of some 300,000 clones listed, more than 80% were seen once; the top ten hold over 5.5%. Sample: peripheral blood. Receptors originate from a woman in her forties or fifties with COVID-19, enrolled during active disease.

In regard to this clone: This clone may be a read error of a much larger clone one base away. The chain recombines TRBV28 with TRBJ1-1; D is unclear. Germline assignment: CDR1 MDHEN and CDR2 SYDVKM. CDR3 length: 12 residues. V lost 2 bases and J lost 3, with 4 bases in between. CDR3 in amino acids: CASSLRDTEAFF. In DNA form, the CDR3 reads TGTGCCAGCAGTTTACGGGACACTGAAGCTTTCTTT.

This clone was recorded once. The chain uses TRBV27 and TRBJ1-1; no clear D gene. V lost 3 bases and J 8 bases, leaving 13 bases between the germline ends. This CDR3 is built from 13 residues. Germline V gene sequence: CDR1 MNHEY, CDR2 SMNVEV (reference sequence). The CDR3 bases are TGTGCCAGCAGTTTGGTTCTGCGGGCAGAAGCTTTCTTT. Protein product: CASSLVLRAEAFF.

The rearrangement links TRBV4-2 to TRBJ1-3; perhaps TRBD1 as D (6 bases). The germline V gene has CDR1 LGHNA and CDR2 YNFKEQ. This CDR3 has 18 residues. The V end lost 4 bases, the J end lost 4 bases, and 23 bases lay between the germline ends. CDR3 coding DNA: TGTGCCAGCAGCCCCCTAAGCAAAGGGGGAAATTGGGGAAACACCATATATTTT. Its protein is CASSPLSKGGNWGNTIYF.

The V call is TRBV5-1, the J call TRBJ2-7, with TRBD2 matching over 7 bases. V lost 5 bases and J lost 3; bases outside the gene matches: 14. The CDR3 runs 16 residues. Germline CDR1 is SGHRS and CDR2 is YFSETQ. In nucleotides, the CDR3 is TGCGCCAGCAGAGCGGGATACCGTACTTTAAACTACGAGCAGTACTTC. It codes for CASRAGYRTLNYEQYF.

This clone was detected once. V is TRBV7-9 and J is TRBJ1-3; D remains ambiguous. Trimming left V 2 bases short and J 2 bases short, with 13 bases between. The V gene's germline CDR1 is SEHNR and CDR2 FQNEAQ (reference sequence). This CDR3 is built from 16 residues. This CDR3 is CASSLIPGGTGNTIYF. The CDR3 nucleotides are TGTGCCAGCAGCTTAATACCGGGAGGGACTGGAAACACCATATATTTT.

The J gene is TRBJ1-6, the V gene TRBV5-1; TRBD1 aligns across 7 bases. The V gene's germline CDR1 is SGHRS and CDR2 YFSETQ. The CDR3 is 15 residues long. The V and J ends lost 4 bases and 7 bases, in that order; junction bases with no gene match: 8. The CDR3 nucleotides are TGCGCCAGCAGCCCAACAGGGGTTTCGAATTCACCCCTCCACTTT. Residues: CASSPTGVSNSPLHF. Together with reference TRBV5-1 and TRBJ1-6, the CDR3 gives the full variable domain: KAGVTQTPRYLIKTRGQQVTLSCSPISGHRSVSWYQQTPGQGLQFLFEYFSETQRNKGNFPGRFSGRQFSNSRSEMNVSTLELGDSALYLCASSPTGVSNSPLHFGNGTRLTVT.

The genes are TRBV5-6 and TRBJ1-2; 9 bases map to TRBD1. J was trimmed by 4 bases and V by 4 bases; bases with no gene match: 11. Germline V gene lookup returns CDR1 SGHDT and CDR2 YYEEEE. The length of the CDR3 is 16 residues. Written as DNA, the CDR3 is TGTGCCAGCAGCCCCCTGACAGGGGGATTGAGCTATGGCTACACCTTC. This codes for CASSPLTGGLSYGYTF.

The rearrangement joins TRBV14 to TRBJ2-1; 10 bases are a match to TRBD2. CDR3 size: 17 residues. The germline CDR1 and CDR2 sequences are SGHDN and FVKESK. With V trimmed by 1 base and J by 1 base, 4 bases remained unmatched. The DNA of the CDR3 is TGTGCCAGCAGCCAAGGAAGCGGGAGGGTTTCCTACAATGAGCAGTTCTTC. Amino acids: CASSQGSGRVSYNEQFF. The entire variable domain, with the rest obtained from reference TRBV14 and TRBJ2-1, is as follows: EAGVTQFPSHSVIEKGQTVTLRCDPISGHDNLYWYRRVMGKEIKFLLHFVKESKQDESGMPNNRFLAERTGGTYSTLKVQPAELEDSGVYFCASSQGSGRVSYNEQFFGPGTRLTVL.

The genes are TRBV5-4 and TRBJ2-3, with unresolved D. The germline gives CDR1 SGHNT, CDR2 YYREEE (reference sequence). The CDR3 is 14 residues long. Between the trimmed V and J ends, which lost 0 bases and 1 base, there was a span of 6 bases. CDR3 DNA: TGTGCCAGCAGCTTGGGAGCCGGCACAGATACGCAGTATTTT. This encodes CASSLGAGTDTQYF.

This clone showed up just a few times. This chain links TRBV5-1 with TRBJ2-2, with TRBD2 matching 11 bases. CDR1 and CDR2 from the germline V gene are SGHRS and YFSETQ. V shed 5 bases, J shed 1 base, and the junction held 4 bases outside the gene matches. The CDR3 is made up of 16 amino acids. This chain's CDR3 is CASRGTSGLNTGELFF. Written as DNA, the CDR3 is TGCGCCAGCAGGGGGACTAGCGGACTGAACACCGGGGAGCTGTTTTTT.

This clone came up once. J is TRBJ1-2 and V is TRBV13; D uncertain. Germline V CDR1 and CDR2: PRHDT, FYEKMQ (reference sequence). V was pared by 4 bases and J by 6 bases, with 9 bases between. This CDR3 has 12 residues. The chain's CDR3 is CASSSALDGYTF. The CDR3 DNA reads TGTGCCAGCAGCTCCGCATTAGATGGCTACACCTTC.

V usage is TRBV11-2 and J usage is TRBJ1-2; D perhaps matches TRBD1 (5 bases). The V end lost 2 bases, the J end lost 6 bases, and 13 bases lay between the germline ends. CDR1 SGHAT and CDR2 FQNNGV come from the germline V gene. There are 14 residues in the CDR3. In nucleotides, the CDR3 is TGTGCCAGCAGCTTATGGCGAACGGGGGATGGCTACACCTTC. Residues: CASSLWRTGDGYTF.

The chain couples TRBV5-6 to TRBJ1-2; maybe TRBD1 (6 bases). Germline V lookup: CDR1 SGHDT, CDR2 YYEEEE. The CDR3 covers 13 residues. The V and J ends lost 0 bases and 5 bases respectively, with 8 bases between them. In DNA form, the CDR3 reads TGTGCCAGCAGCTTGGGGACAGAATATGGCTACACCTTC. It yields the protein CASSLGTEYGYTF.

V is TRBV7-7 and J is TRBJ2-1, with D perhaps TRBD1 (6 bases). Germline V gene sequence: CDR1 SSHAT, CDR2 FNYEAQ (reference sequence). The CDR3 covers 14 residues. The V gene lost 5 bases and the J gene lost 7 bases, with 15 bases spanning the gap. CDR3 DNA: TGTGCCAGCAGCAGGTCCGGGACAATGAATGAGCAGTTCTTC. Amino acids: CASSRSGTMNEQFF.

The rearrangement joins TRBV11-3 to TRBJ2-3; D unresolved. Germline lookup yields CDR1 SGHNT and CDR2 YENEEA. The CDR3 is made up of 15 amino acids. Trimming left V 5 bases short and J 1 base short, with 13 bases between. CDR3: CASSRVRGGTDTQYF. The CDR3 nucleotides are TGTGCCAGCAGCCGTGTTCGCGGCGGCACAGATACGCAGTATTTT.

The chain couples TRBV6-1 to TRBJ1-1; 7 nucleotides line up with TRBD1. V lost 0 bases to trimming and J lost 6 bases; unmatched junction nucleotides: 7. Germline V gene sequence: CDR1 MNHNS, CDR2 SASEGT. The CDR3 consists of 15 residues. CDR3 DNA sequence: TGTGCCAGCAGTGAAGCGGGCAGGGGGGTCGCTGAAGCTTTCTTT. Residues: CASSEAGRGVAEAFF.

CDR3 sequence (DNA): TGTGCCAGCAGCGGACGACTAGCGGGAGCACGCTACAATGAGCAGTTCTTC. The encoded protein is CASSGRLAGARYNEQFF. The V and J genes are TRBV11-2 and TRBJ2-1; 12 bases fit TRBD2. Trimming at V came to 5 bases and at J to 3 bases, leaving 8 bases not matched to a gene. CDR3 size: 17 residues. CDR1 and CDR2 from the germline V gene are SGHAT and FQNNGV. Full variable domain (missing parts from reference TRBV11-2 and TRBJ2-1): EAGVAQSPRYKIIEKRQSVAFWCNPISGHATLYWYQQILGQGPKLLIQFQNNGVVDDSQLPKDRFSAERLKGVDSTLKIQPAKLEDSAVYLCASSGRLAGARYNEQFFGPGTRLTVL.

V gene TRBV9 combines with J gene TRBJ1-6, with 8 bases aligning to TRBD1. This CDR3 spans 16 amino acids. After removal of 4 bases from V and 4 bases from J, the junction contained 7 bases not matched to a gene. The germline V gene encodes CDR1 SGDLS and CDR2 YYNGEE. The CDR3 DNA follows: TGTGCCAGCAGCCTCGCGGACAGGGAATATAATTCACCCCTCCACTTT. Amino acids: CASSLADREYNSPLHF. Full variable domain (rest looked up from reference TRBV9 and TRBJ1-6): DSGVTQTPKHLITATGQRVTLRCSPRSGDLSVYWYQQSLDQGLQFLIQYYNGEERAKGNILERFSAQQFPDLHSELNLSSLELGDSALYFCASSLADREYNSPLHFGNGTRLTVT.

The chain carries TRBV11-3 and TRBJ2-1; 9 positions agree with TRBD1. V lost 4 bases to trimming and J lost 4 bases; unmatched junction nucleotides: 8. The V gene's germline CDR1 is SGHNT and CDR2 YENEEA. The CDR3 totals 16 residues. This chain's CDR3 is CASSSRLGTGYNEQFF. CDR3 bases: TGTGCCAGCAGCTCGCGCCTCGGGACAGGGTACAATGAGCAGTTCTTC.

This CDR3 is CAWTHSPRAAGVYGYTF. As DNA, the CDR3 is TGTGCCTGGACCCACTCTCCCCGGGCAGCGGGCGTCTATGGCTACACCTTC. This chain connects TRBV30 to TRBJ1-2; D is unclear. The V and J ends lost 4 bases and 4 bases respectively, with 25 bases between them. Germline CDR1 GTSNPN, CDR2 SVGIG (reference sequence). The CDR3 loop spans 17 amino acids.

This chain links TRBV7-9 with TRBJ2-3; no reliable D call. The CDR3 sequence is 15 residues long. The V gene lost 7 bases and the J gene lost 0 bases, with 14 bases spanning the gap. Germline lookup yields CDR1 SEHNR and CDR2 FQNEAQ (reference sequence). The CDR3 region is CASTLRVSSTDTQYF. The CDR3 nucleotides are TGTGCCAGCACCCTTCGGGTGTCTAGCACAGATACGCAGTATTTT.

The chain has TRBV4-2 and TRBJ1-1, with unresolved D. Germline CDR1 and CDR2: LGHNA and YNFKEQ. V was trimmed by 1 base and J by 3 bases, leaving 9 bases between them. The CDR3 is 14 amino acids. CDR3 nucleotide sequence: TGTGCCAGCAGCCAAGCCGGGAGGGACACTGAAGCTTTCTTT. Translation: CASSQAGRDTEAFF.

The chain recombines TRBV10-3 with TRBJ2-1, with D tentatively TRBD1 (6 bases). The CDR3 extends over 15 amino acids. Trimming cost V 3 bases and J 3 bases, with 12 bases left between them. Germline assignment: CDR1 ENHRY and CDR2 SYGVKD. The DNA for the CDR3 is TGTGCCATCAGTGATGGTGGGGGCTTCTACAATGAGCAGTTCTTC. It translates to CAISDGGGFYNEQFF.

V usage is TRBV14 and J usage is TRBJ1-2; D unclear. CDR3 length equals 14 residues. V gave up 2 bases and J gave up 7 bases, with 14 bases separating them. CDR1 is SGHDN, CDR2 FVKESK, per germline. The CDR3 spells CASSQRASVGGYTF. CDR3 coding DNA: TGTGCCAGCAGCCAAAGAGCAAGCGTAGGTGGCTACACCTTC. The whole variable domain, remainder taken from reference TRBV14 and TRBJ1-2, is EAGVTQFPSHSVIEKGQTVTLRCDPISGHDNLYWYRRVMGKEIKFLLHFVKESKQDESGMPNNRFLAERTGGTYSTLKVQPAELEDSGVYFCASSQRASVGGYTFGSGTRLTVV.